Sequencing of this TCR beta chain was carried out in a study of glioma-infiltrating T cells. This clonotype showed up many times. Its target is not known. The ends were cut back, 2 bases at V and 1 base at J, with 10 bases in the middle. Germline CDR1 is SGHTA and CDR2 is FQGNSA. The CDR3 consists of 15 residues. Study-wide findings and caveats: Above-expected tissue-blood divergence occurred in all gliomas, most in low-grade ones. Very few CDR3 sequences were shared between tissue and blood.

Amplification of TCR alpha and beta CDR3 regions from RNA used iRepertoire nested multiplex PCR. Input was 100-400 ng of tissue mRNA or PBMC total RNA. TCRdb processed the multiplex PCR reads anew with MiXCR; each CDR3 protein has one entry. The repertoire holds about 130,000 distinct CDR3 sequences, with roughly 25% as singletons. The sample consisted of glioma tissue, nonneoplastic brain tissue, or PBMCs (not recorded which). The chain couples TRBV7-2 to TRBJ2-3, with D possibly being TRBD1 or TRBD2 (5 bases each). This clonotype was obtained from a human donor with low-grade glioma or glioblastoma, undergoing nonglioma brain surgery, or in good health (not recorded which). The CDR3 spells CASSLQGGRTDTQYF. The DNA of the CDR3 is TGTGCCAGCAGCTTACAGGGCGGGCGCACAGATACGCAGTATTTT. Full variable domain (missing parts from reference TRBV7-2 and TRBJ2-3): GAGVSQSPSNKVTEKGKDVELRCDPISGHTALYWYRQSLGQGLEFLIYFQGNSAPDKSGLPSDRFSAERTGGSVSTLTIQRTQQEDSAVYLCASSLQGGRTDTQYFGPGTRLTVL.